Below, 9 T cell receptor beta chains from the same sample are listed, as sequenced in a study of identical twins. TCRdb reanalysed the 5' RACE reads using MiXCR and keeps one entry per CDR3 protein. The repertoire holds approximately 630,000 distinct CDR3 sequences, with under 8.5% as singletons. The same sample was also used in a study of yellow fever vaccine responses in identical twins.

The material sequenced was PBMCs. The source is a woman between 18 and 29 years old in good health.

The chain combines TRBV4-1 with TRBJ2-3; 10 bases are shared with TRBD2. This CDR3 has 17 residues. The ends lost 0 bases at V and 3 bases at J; junction bases unmatched: 6. CDR1 is MGHRA and CDR2 is YSYEKL in the germline V gene. CDR3 nucleotides: TGCGCCAGCAGCCAAGATCTGTCGACTAGCGGGACAGATACGCAGTATTTT. Translation: CASSQDLSTSGTDTQYF.

This clonotype was counted a few times. This chain links TRBV28 with TRBJ2-1; D is perhaps TRBD2 (5 bases). V was cut by 5 bases and J by 3 bases, with 11 bases left in between. The germline V gene has CDR1 MDHEN and CDR2 SYDVKM. The CDR3 length is 14 residues. This chain's CDR3 is CASSPAGNYNEQFF. The CDR3 nucleotides are TGTGCCAGCAGTCCGGCGGGCAACTACAATGAGCAGTTCTTC.

This chain links TRBV2 with TRBJ2-1; TRBD1 matches 7 bases. After removal of 2 bases from V and 5 bases from J, the junction contained 6 bases not matched to a gene. There are 15 residues in the CDR3. Germline-derived CDR1 and CDR2 are SNHLY and FYNNEI. The CDR3 region has the DNA TGTGCCAGCAGTGAAAGGGTGGGACAGAACAATGAGCAGTTCTTC. Translating it yields CASSERVGQNNEQFF. Based on the CDR3 plus reference TRBV2 and TRBJ2-1, the full variable domain is EPEVTQTPSHQVTQMGQEVILRCVPISNHLYFYWYRQILGQKVEFLVSFYNNEISEKSEIFDDQFSVERPDGSNFTLKIRSTKLEDSAMYFCASSERVGQNNEQFFGPGTRLTVL.

The chain combines TRBV5-1 with TRBJ1-2; perhaps TRBD1 as D (6 bases). The CDR3 contains 14 residues. The V and J ends lost 2 bases and 5 bases respectively, with 13 bases between them. Germline lookup yields CDR1 SGHRS and CDR2 YFSETQ. CDR3 DNA sequence: TGCGCCAGCAGCTTACAGGGTCGAGAGTATGGCTACACCTTC. Amino acids: CASSLQGREYGYTF. Full variable domain (rest looked up from reference TRBV5-1 and TRBJ1-2): KAGVTQTPRYLIKTRGQQVTLSCSPISGHRSVSWYQQTPGQGLQFLFEYFSETQRNKGNFPGRFSGRQFSNSRSEMNVSTLELGDSALYLCASSLQGREYGYTFGSGTRLTVV.

This clonotype was counted ten times or more. This chain joins TRBV2 and TRBJ1-1; a weak D match, TRBD1 (5 bases). The CDR3 sequence is 14 residues long. V lost 7 bases, J lost 4 bases, and 16 bases lay in between. CDR1 is SNHLY and CDR2 is FYNNEI in the germline V gene. The CDR3 region has the DNA TGTGCCAGCACTATAAAGAAGGGGACCACTGAAGCTTTCTTT. This encodes CASTIKKGTTEAFF.

This clonotype has just a few counts. The chain carries TRBV9 and TRBJ2-2; D is uncertain. Germline loops: CDR1 SGDLS, CDR2 YYNGEE. Between the trimmed V and J ends, which lost 0 bases and 8 bases, there was a span of 14 bases. The CDR3 covers 15 residues. CDR3 protein: CASSVDAATGGELFF. In DNA form, the CDR3 reads TGTGCCAGCAGCGTAGATGCGGCGACTGGGGGGGAGCTGTTTTTT. Supplemented by reference TRBV9 and TRBJ2-2, the full variable domain reads DSGVTQTPKHLITATGQRVTLRCSPRSGDLSVYWYQQSLDQGLQFLIQYYNGEERAKGNILERFSAQQFPDLHSELNLSSLELGDSALYFCASSVDAATGGELFFGEGSRLTVL.

The rearrangement uses TRBV20-1 and TRBJ2-1; D call uncertain. Deletions cut 0 bases from V and 4 bases from J, with 10 bases between. Germline CDR1 DFQATT, CDR2 SNEGSKA (reference sequence). The CDR3 spans 14 residues. DNA of the CDR3: TGCAGTGCTAGAGATGCCCCGACTTACAATGAGCAGTTCTTC. Translated: CSARDAPTYNEQFF.

The chain is built from TRBV25-1 and TRBJ2-2; 7 nucleotides agree with TRBD1. This CDR3 spans 14 amino acids. Germline assignment: CDR1 MGHDK and CDR2 SYGVNS. The ends lost 4 bases at V and 6 bases at J; junction bases unmatched: 5. Written as DNA, the CDR3 is TGTGCCAGCAGTGGCACAGGGGCGGCCGGGGAGCTGTTTTTT. This gives the protein CASSGTGAAGELFF.

In its sample, this clonotype was seen a few times. This sequence joins TRBV7-8 and TRBJ2-1; TRBD2 is a possible D gene (6 bases). Deletions cut 4 bases from V and 4 bases from J, with 14 bases between. This CDR3 is 15 amino acids long. Per the germline V gene, CDR1 is SGHVS and CDR2 is FQNEAQ. Written as DNA, the CDR3 is TGTGCCAGCAGCTCACCGGGGGACCCTTACAATGAGCAGTTCTTC. Translating it yields CASSSPGDPYNEQFF.